The entry below describes one T cell receptor (beta chain). The antigen it binds to is not known. No base qualities exist here, and no much larger clone lies one base off it. TCRbeta CDR3 regions were amplified from genomic DNA using the immunoSEQ Assay, a bias-controlled multiplex PCR. The authors processed their data as follows. Nucleated cell counts per sample were estimated from amplification of reference gene primers within the assay. To quantify the absolute abundance of each unique TCRbeta CDR3 rearrangement, sequence reads were collapsed and filtered. Productive Simpson clonality was computed per sample as the square root of Simpson's diversity index over productive rearrangements. TCRdb limited this immuneACCESS table to in-frame rearrangements with V and J called. A share of clones is missing; checked studies link under half to unresolved V genes, and the rest is unexplained. That table supplies the V and J calls and clone size; D and trimming were determined from the DNA. This sample holds roughly 80,000 clones; 80% were observed only once. Of the sample, around 5.8% falls within the top ten clones.

This sample is part of a study of blood T cell repertoires in COVID-19 (dated by TCRdb to 2020 to 2021). Some background on the complete study: Collaborator samples came from the United States, Italy and Spain and covered acute and convalescent phases of COVID-19. The prospective study material was composed of cDNA or gDNA derived from T cells, B-cell-depleted T cells, or PBMCs. Deeply sampled blood TCRbeta repertoires from subjects exposed to, actively infected with, or recovered from COVID-19 were included in the dataset. The repertoires were released in a freely available public database intended as a resource for research on the immune response to SARS-CoV-2. Samples came from the ongoing ImmuneRACE study (first 160 participants) plus 1,254 subjects from 6 global collaborators. The sample metadata nearly always contained a de-identified subject ID, COVID-19 status, age in years and sex. HLA class I and class II types, where available, came from metadata supplied by the sample provider rather than from assay-based typing.

The collaborating institutions used their own protocols to collect whole blood in K2EDTA tubes. For TCRbeta analysis, collaborators shipped samples in one of three forms: frozen whole blood, isolated PBMCs, or DNA extracted from either of those sample types. CDR3 length: 11 amino acids, cysteine to phenylalanine. CDR3 DNA is the only sequence kept; it has 33 bases, read in frame from the first base. Between the V and J ends, shortened by 7 bases and 4 bases respectively, the junction contains 10 bases. The germline V gene (reference sequence) supplies CDR1 GTSNPN and CDR2 SVGIG. Broad study findings and their caveats: The quantity of clinical and demographic metadata differed by source and by participant and was supplied without curation.

The V and J segments used are TRBV30 and TRBJ2-5; perhaps TRBD2 is the D gene, with 5 bases matching. The TCR comes from a man in his fifties or sixties with active or convalescent COVID-19. The sample taken for sequencing was peripheral blood. In nucleotides, the sequence is TGTGCCTCCGGGATTTTAGAGACCCAGTACTTC. Translation gives CASGILETQYF.